These T cell receptor beta chains were read from a single sample in a study of shared clonotypes between healthy human individuals. The assay was immunoSEQ multiplex PCR, and TCRdb's table has in-frame clones only and misses some. Here the sample spans over 2 million clones, roughly 90% being singletons. The sequencing sample was made of naive CD4+ T cells from PBMCs. All receptors derive from a man aged 18 to 30 in good health. Some clones in this sample may be carry-over from other donors' samples. CDR3s include the opening cysteine and the closing phenylalanine or tryptophan. A D gene is named only where the DNA matches it firmly. Only some rows state a clone size, as once, few, many or a class for expanded clones.

clone_size,d_call,j_call,v_call,cdr3_aa,cdr3_nt
NA,NA,TRBJ2-1,TRBV6-1,CASSDRSYNEQFF,TGTGCCAGCAGTGACAGGTCCTACAATGAGCAGTTCTTC
NA,NA,TRBJ2-7,TRBV7-2,CASSWGGTGREQYF,TGTGCCAGCAGCTGGGGCGGGACCGGCCGGGAGCAGTACTTC
NA,NA,TRBJ2-3,TRBV2,CAGSRTDTQYF,TGTGCCGGGTCCCGCACAGATACGCAGTATTTT
NA,NA,TRBJ2-2,TRBV7-9,CASRLGVSTRELFF,TGTGCCAGCAGACTAGGGGTTTCAACCCGGGAGCTGTTTTTT
NA,NA,TRBJ1-1,TRBV28,CASNSVNTEAFF,TGTGCCAGCAATAGTGTGAACACTGAAGCTTTCTTT
NA,NA,TRBJ2-1,TRBV28,CASREPAGDNTYNEQFF,TGTGCCAGCAGGGAACCCGCGGGGGACAACACCTACAATGAGCAGTTCTTC
once,NA,TRBJ1-3,TRBV7-2,CASSPPRGSGNTIYF,TGTGCCAGCAGCCCCCCTCGAGGGAGTGGAAACACCATATATTTT
NA,NA,TRBJ2-5,TRBV11-2,CASSPESETQYF,TGTGCCAGCAGCCCAGAATCGGAGACCCAGTACTTC
NA,NA,TRBJ1-2,TRBV6-1,CASSRAGDYGYTF,TGTGCCAGCAGCCGGGCGGGGGATTATGGCTACACCTTC
NA,NA,TRBJ1-1,TRBV5-1,CASSPGEGNTEAFF,TGCGCCAGCAGCCCGGGGGAGGGGAACACTGAAGCTTTCTTT
NA,NA,TRBJ2-3,TRBV6-6,CASSYGGLYTDTQYF,TGTGCCAGCAGTTATGGCGGACTTTACACAGATACGCAGTATTTT
NA,NA,TRBJ2-4,TRBV7-8,CASSLRVGEVLAKNIQYF,TGTGCCAGCAGCTTACGGGTTGGGGAGGTTCTGGCCAAAAACATTCAGTACTTC
NA,TRBD2,TRBJ2-5,TRBV6-5,CASTTAGGGETQYF,TGTGCCAGCACCACGGCGGGAGGAGGAGAGACCCAGTACTTC
NA,NA,TRBJ2-7,TRBV18,CASSPRAGSSYEQYF,TGTGCCAGCTCCCCCAGGGCGGGTAGCTCCTACGAGCAGTACTTC
NA,TRBD2,TRBJ2-7,TRBV11-2,CASSPRGVGSYEQYF,TGTGCCAGCAGCCCCCGGGGGGTGGGCTCCTACGAGCAGTACTTC
NA,NA,TRBJ2-1,TRBV30,CAWSDLDRSSYNEQFF,TGTGCCTGGAGTGACTTAGACAGGAGCTCCTACAATGAGCAGTTCTTC
few,NA,TRBJ1-5,TRBV7-9,CASSLSYSNQPQHF,TGTGCCAGCAGCTTGAGTTATAGCAATCAGCCCCAGCATTTT
NA,NA,TRBJ1-1,TRBV5-1,CASSYDGGSNTEAFF,TGCGCCAGCAGCTACGACGGGGGCTCGAACACTGAAGCTTTCTTT
NA,TRBD1,TRBJ1-5,TRBV19,CASSIVRDRGYLNQPQHF,TGTGCCAGTAGTATAGTGAGGGACAGGGGTTATCTCAATCAGCCCCAGCATTTT
NA,NA,TRBJ2-7,TRBV25-1,CASSVVGQGNYEQYF,TGTGCCAGCAGTGTTGTTGGGCAGGGTAACTACGAGCAGTACTTC
NA,NA,TRBJ2-2,TRBV11-2,CASSLDSHTGELFF,TGTGCCAGCAGCTTAGATTCGCACACCGGGGAGCTGTTTTTT
once,NA,TRBJ2-1,TRBV18,CASSPGTSYEQFF,TGTGCCAGCTCCCCAGGGACATCCTATGAGCAGTTCTTC
NA,NA,TRBJ1-4,TRBV7-2,CASSLVTATNEKLFF,TGTGCCAGCAGCTTAGTTACAGCAACTAATGAAAAACTGTTTTTT
NA,NA,TRBJ1-5,TRBV11-2,CASSLESRSNQPQHF,TGTGCCAGCAGCTTAGAAAGCCGTAGCAATCAGCCCCAGCATTTT
NA,NA,TRBJ2-4,TRBV28,CASSTTTTSLQYF,TGTGCCAGCAGCACGACTACGACCTCCCTTCAGTACTTC
few,NA,TRBJ2-7,TRBV11-2,CASSLQGPYEQYF,TGTGCCAGCAGCTTACAGGGCCCCTACGAGCAGTACTTC
NA,TRBD2,TRBJ2-7,TRBV28,CAAGTSGSYEQYF,TGTGCCGCGGGGACTAGCGGGAGTTACGAGCAGTACTTC
NA,NA,TRBJ1-2,TRBV6-1,CASSEGAGNHYGYTF,TGTGCCAGCAGTGAAGGGGCAGGGAATCACTATGGCTACACCTTC
once,TRBD1,TRBJ1-2,TRBV5-8,CASSSTYRGRRGYTF,TGTGCCAGCAGCTCAACCTACAGGGGGCGGAGGGGCTACACCTTC
NA,NA,TRBJ2-1,TRBV9,CASSPQGGSYNEQFF,TGTGCCAGCAGCCCCCAGGGCGGATCCTACAATGAGCAGTTCTTC
NA,NA,TRBJ1-5,TRBV27,CASRPSLTASSGNQPQHF,TGTGCCAGCAGGCCCTCGCTGACAGCGTCATCGGGCAATCAGCCCCAGCATTTT
NA,TRBD2,TRBJ2-1,TRBV7-8,CASSLARLAGGLHLYNEQFF,TGTGCCAGCAGCTTAGCGCGGCTAGCGGGAGGGTTACACCTATACAATGAGCAGTTCTTC
NA,NA,TRBJ2-7,TRBV10-1,CASSGSQGSYEQYF,TGCGCCAGCAGTGGATCTCAGGGGTCCTACGAGCAGTACTTC
NA,NA,TRBJ1-1,TRBV28,CASSPSGLGDTEAFF,TGTGCCAGCAGTCCCTCCGGACTTGGGGACACTGAAGCTTTCTTT
NA,TRBD1,TRBJ2-7,TRBV28,CASSLVQGPTYEQYF,TGTGCCAGCAGTTTGGTACAGGGGCCCACCTACGAGCAGTACTTC
NA,NA,TRBJ2-1,TRBV19,CASSILASRRSYNEQFF,TGTGCCAGTAGTATACTCGCTAGTCGGCGGTCCTACAATGAGCAGTTCTTC
once,NA,TRBJ1-2,TRBV5-6,CASSPPSDSNYGYTF,TGTGCCAGCAGCCCCCCATCGGACAGTAACTATGGCTACACCTTC
NA,NA,TRBJ2-3,TRBV9,CASSVGSGTDTQYF,TGTGCCAGCAGCGTAGGATCCGGCACAGATACGCAGTATTTT
NA,NA,TRBJ2-1,TRBV28,CASSLEMVVTGRTVGDEQFF,TGTGCCAGCAGTTTAGAGATGGTCGTAACGGGAAGGACCGTGGGGGATGAGCAGTTCTTC
NA,NA,TRBJ1-1,TRBV27,CASSLFRTNPNTEAFF,TGTGCCAGCAGTTTATTCAGGACTAATCCGAACACTGAAGCTTTCTTT
NA,NA,TRBJ1-6,TRBV28,CASRYQGRNGNSPLHF,TGTGCCAGCAGATACCAGGGGAGGAACGGTAATTCACCCCTCCACTTT
NA,NA,TRBJ1-1,TRBV7-3,CASSASADTEAFF,TGTGCCAGCAGCGCTTCGGCTGACACTGAAGCTTTCTTT
NA,TRBD2,TRBJ2-7,TRBV7-2,CASSLVGPGGLYEQYF,TGTGCCAGCAGCTTAGTGGGCCCGGGAGGACTCTACGAGCAGTACTTC
NA,NA,TRBJ2-2,TRBV7-2,CASSLFGGRTGELFF,TGTGCCAGCAGCTTATTCGGGGGAAGGACCGGGGAGCTGTTTTTT
NA,NA,TRBJ2-5,TRBV29-1,CSVAGGLVETQYF,TGCAGCGTCGCAGGGGGACTAGTAGAGACCCAGTACTTC
NA,NA,TRBJ1-5,TRBV19,CASSIGGREQPQHF,TGTGCCAGTAGTATAGGGGGCCGGGAACAGCCCCAGCATTTT
NA,TRBD2,TRBJ2-1,TRBV5-1,CASSYWTSGRNEQFF,TGCGCCAGCAGCTACTGGACTAGCGGGAGAAATGAGCAGTTCTTC
NA,NA,TRBJ1-1,TRBV7-2,CASSLVGGEAFF,TGTGCCAGCAGCTTAGTTGGCGGTGAAGCTTTCTTT
NA,NA,TRBJ2-2,TRBV13,CASSLPARGGELFF,TGTGCCAGCAGCTTACCGGCTAGGGGCGGGGAGCTGTTTTTT
NA,TRBD1,TRBJ2-7,TRBV6-5,CASRGTAMGQYF,TGTGCCAGCAGAGGGACAGCCATGGGGCAGTACTTC
once,TRBD2,TRBJ2-2,TRBV4-3,CASSRGEGSGELFF,TGCGCCAGCAGCCGGGGGGAGGGATCCGGGGAGCTGTTTTTT
NA,TRBD2,TRBJ2-5,TRBV10-3,CAISRGGEGPETQYF,TGTGCCATCAGTCGCGGGGGAGAGGGCCCAGAGACCCAGTACTTC
NA,NA,TRBJ1-1,TRBV5-1,CASSLERRDTEAFF,TGCGCCAGCAGCTTGGAACGGCGGGACACTGAAGCTTTCTTT
NA,NA,TRBJ2-3,TRBV11-2,CASSLELGMGTDTQYF,TGTGCCAGCAGCTTGGAGTTAGGGATGGGGACAGATACGCAGTATTTT
NA,NA,TRBJ1-4,TRBV5-1,CASSLAPSTNEKLFF,TGCGCCAGCAGCTTGGCACCATCAACTAATGAAAAACTGTTTTTT
NA,NA,TRBJ2-4,TRBV19,CASSAGTHLIKNIQYF,TGTGCCAGTAGTGCTGGGACTCATCTAATTAAAAACATTCAGTACTTC
NA,NA,TRBJ2-7,TRBV6-5,CASTTTGTKAYEQYF,TGTGCCAGCACCACTACAGGAACAAAAGCCTACGAGCAGTACTTC
NA,NA,TRBJ2-3,TRBV29-1,CSVGSLDRSDTQYF,TGCAGCGTCGGATCTTTAGACCGGTCAGATACGCAGTATTTT
NA,NA,TRBJ2-1,TRBV30,CAWGLYNEQFF,TGTGCCTGGGGACTTTACAATGAGCAGTTCTTC